This record covers a single TCR beta chain. Antigen unknown. The patients, who ranged from 18 to 65 in age, presented with newly diagnosed hyperthyroidism lasting under 2 months. The blood was taken when hyperthyroidism was first diagnosed, before any ophthalmopathy symptoms showed up. The data derive from a study of T cells in Graves' hyperthyroidism and ophthalmopathy. Study summary: The blood sample was taken at first diagnosis, before treatment began. Study-level points and caveats: For ophthalmopathy, model prediction preceded onset by a median 6.5 months.

CDR1 and CDR2 from the germline V gene are SEHNR and FQNEAQ (reference sequence). This CDR3 region has 14 residues. J lost 10 bases, V lost 7 bases, and 11 bases had no gene match. There were TCR beta CDR3 regions amplified from RNA transcripts. TCR CDR3 regions were first amplified by RT-PCR with HTBI primers. TCRdb called the multiplex PCR reads again in MiXCR, with one record for every CDR3 protein. The sample has around 700,000 distinct CDR3 sequences; approximately 19% are singletons. The chain carries TRBV7-9 and TRBJ2-1, with 9 bases fitting TRBD2. The receptor was derived from a woman between 50 and 59 years old with Graves' hyperthyroidism that later progressed to Graves' ophthalmopathy. Sequenced: blood. CDR3 amino acids: CASTPGLAGGEQFF. In nucleotides, the CDR3 is TGTGCCAGCACCCCGGGACTAGCAGGGGGGGAGCAGTTCTTC.